This passage covers 17 T cell receptor beta chains from one sample sequenced in a study of regulatory T cells in long-lasting Graves disease. Time point: persistent/refractory GD, antithyroid drugs over 5 years with positive TRAb. PBMCs provided the RNA from which the TCR library was made. Relying on iRepertoire HTBI primers and Arm-PCR of CDR3 regions, the team built TCR beta libraries. TCRdb reprocessed the multiplex PCR reads with MiXCR, giving one entry per CDR3 protein. The sample lists hundreds of thousands of distinct CDR3 sequences; 20% to 25% were seen once. Sample: peripheral blood mononuclear cells (PBMCs), taken when the disease was refractory, from a patient treated with antithyroid drugs. The receptor set was obtained from a female donor with Graves disease.

This clonotype has a handful of counts. The CDR3 DNA reads TGTGCCAGCAGCCAAGATCCGACTAGCTCTTCCTCTGGGGCCAACGTCCTGACTTTC. Translating it yields CASSQDPTSSSSGANVLTF. The chain has TRBV4-2 and TRBJ2-6; 7 bases are a match to TRBD2. The length of the CDR3 is 19 residues. The germline CDR1 and CDR2 sequences are LGHNA and YNFKEQ. Germline trimming cut 0 bases from V and 0 bases from J; bases unmatched to any gene: 8.

The V and J genes are TRBV7-9 and TRBJ1-2; 7 bases line up with TRBD1. The CDR3 runs 14 residues. After removal of 5 bases from V and 2 bases from J, the junction contained 5 bases not matched to a gene. CDR1 and CDR2 from the germline V gene are SEHNR and FQNEAQ (reference sequence). The CDR3 loop reads CASSTVQGNYGYTF. Here the CDR3 DNA reads TGTGCCAGCAGCACAGTACAGGGGAACTATGGCTACACCTTC.

This clonotype was counted at least ten times. The V call is TRBV13, the J call TRBJ2-5, with 13 nucleotides matching TRBD2. The CDR3 loop spans 16 amino acids. The V gene's germline CDR1 is PRHDT and CDR2 FYEKMQ (reference sequence). J lost 4 bases, V lost 5 bases, and 7 bases had no gene match. For the CDR3, the DNA is TGTGCCAGCAGCAATAGGACTAGCGGGAGATCAGAGACCCAGTACTTC. This gives the protein CASSNRTSGRSETQYF.

This clonotype was observed at least ten times. This chain joins TRBV28 and TRBJ2-5, with 8 bases aligning to TRBD2. With 2 bases clipped from V and 5 bases from J, the junction kept 7 bases outside the gene matches. Germline CDR1 MDHEN, CDR2 SYDVKM. CDR3 size: 15 residues. In nucleotides, the CDR3 is TGTGCCAGCAGTTTAGGTAGCGGGAATACGGAGACCCAGTACTTC. Encoded protein: CASSLGSGNTETQYF. The variable domain in full, completed from reference TRBV28 and TRBJ2-5, reads DVKVTQSSRYLVKRTGEKVFLECVQDMDHENMFWYRQDPGLGLRLIYFSYDVKMKEKGDIPEGYSVSREKKERFSLILESASTNQTSMYLCASSLGSGNTETQYFGPGTRLLVL.

This clonotype has just a few counts. This could be a read error, since a much larger clone is one nucleotide away. The chain joins TRBV29-1 to TRBJ1-2, with D perhaps matching TRBD1 (5 bases). The germline CDR1 and CDR2 sequences are SQVTM and ANQGSEA. The CDR3 spans 12 residues. This CDR3 is CSVRESGSGHTF. The CDR3 nucleotides are TGCAGCGTTCGGGAGTCAGGGAGTGGCCACACCTTC.

This clonotype was picked up many times. The J gene is TRBJ1-5, the V gene TRBV12-3 or TRBV12-4; no clear D. Trimming removed 2 bases from V and 3 bases from J, with 8 bases in between. CDR3 length equals 14 residues. CDR3 sequence reads: CASSLHGYNQPQHF. CDR3 DNA sequence: TGTGCCAGCAGTTTACACGGGTACAATCAGCCCCAGCATTTT.

A remark on this clonotype: A far larger clone is off by one base, so a read error is likely. The chain joins TRBV27 to TRBJ2-7; TRBD2 is a possible D gene (6 bases). Trimming shortened V by 3 bases and J by 3 bases, and 12 bases separated the two germline ends. The CDR3 spans 14 residues. The germline V gene encodes CDR1 MNHEY and CDR2 SMNVEV (reference sequence). The CDR3 here is CASSFRERDYEQYF. CDR3 in DNA: TGTGCCAGCAGTTTCCGGGAGAGGGACTACGAGCAGTACTTC.

This clonotype has more than one count but fewer than ten. The chain's CDR3 is CSARPATAFYEQYF. The CDR3 DNA follows: TGCAGTGCTAGGCCGGCCACAGCATTCTACGAGCAGTACTTC. The chain joins TRBV20-1 to TRBJ2-7; D is ambiguous. The length of the CDR3 is 14 residues. V was shortened by 3 bases and J by 3 bases, with 15 bases between the two germline ends. The V gene's germline CDR1 is DFQATT and CDR2 SNEGSKA (reference sequence).

This clonotype showed up just a few times. The genes are TRBV10-3 and TRBJ1-5; D ambiguous. The CDR3 has 13 residues. V lost 2 bases to trimming and J lost 3 bases, with 5 bases between them. Germline V gives CDR1 ENHRY, CDR2 SYGVKD. CDR3 amino acids: CAISEADNQPQHF. The CDR3 nucleotides are TGTGCCATCAGTGAGGCGGACAATCAGCCCCAGCATTTT.

This chain uses TRBV4-1 with TRBJ1-1; D is undetermined. From germline, CDR1 is MGHRA and CDR2 YSYEKL. The V end was cut by 4 bases, the J end by 0 bases, with 12 bases between. CDR3 length: 15 residues. The CDR3 loop is CASSRTSDMNTEAFF. The CDR3 nucleotides read TGCGCCAGCAGCCGCACCTCAGACATGAACACTGAAGCTTTCTTT.

This rearrangement joins TRBV5-4 to TRBJ2-7, with TRBD1 matching 9 bases. CDR1 is SGHNT and CDR2 is YYREEE in the germline V gene (reference sequence). After removal of 0 bases from V and 3 bases from J, the junction contained 7 bases not matched to a gene. The CDR3 contains 16 residues. CDR3 amino acids: CASSLAGTGRLYEQYF. The CDR3 DNA reads TGTGCCAGCAGCTTGGCCGGGACAGGGAGACTCTACGAGCAGTACTTC.

To note about this clonotype: This may be a read error: a much more frequent sequence differs by one nucleotide. The missing conserved phenylalanine or tryptophan at the end of this CDR3 makes a read error likely. The rearrangement joins TRBV28 to TRBJ1-5; D is ambiguous. The V gene lost 5 bases and the J gene lost 4 bases, with 9 bases spanning the gap. CDR3 length: 13 amino acids. The V gene's germline CDR1 is MDHEN and CDR2 SYDVKM. DNA for the CDR3: TGTGCCAGCAGTCCCATGACTAATCAGCCCCAGCATCTT. Amino acids: CASSPMTNQPQHL.

The chain employs TRBV2 and TRBJ2-6; D unresolved. Per the germline V gene, CDR1 is SNHLY and CDR2 is FYNNEI. The CDR3 loop spans 15 amino acids. V gave up 5 bases and J gave up 2 bases, with 10 bases separating them. This CDR3 is CASSSGGAGANVLTF. The CDR3 DNA reads as TGTGCCAGCAGTTCAGGCGGAGCTGGGGCCAACGTCCTGACTTTC.

This clonotype turned up a few times. The J gene is TRBJ1-1, the V gene TRBV27; no clear D gene. The CDR3 extends over 14 amino acids. Germline CDR1 MNHEY, CDR2 SMNVEV (reference sequence). The V and J ends lost 1 base and 1 base respectively, with 7 bases between them. The DNA for the CDR3 is TGTGCCAGCAGTTTATTGGCTACGAACACTGAAGCTTTCTTT. The encoded protein is CASSLLATNTEAFF.

The CDR3 here is CASSPQEREASYEQYF. CDR3 in DNA: TGCGCCAGCAGCCCTCAGGAGCGGGAGGCCTCCTACGAGCAGTACTTC. The chain joins TRBV4-3 to TRBJ2-7; TRBD2 matches 9 bases. Germline trimming cut 4 bases from V and 0 bases from J; bases unmatched to any gene: 7. Germline V gene data show CDR1 as LGHNA and CDR2 as YSLEER. The CDR3 extends over 16 amino acids.

This sequence joins TRBV20-1 and TRBJ1-5; D is perhaps TRBD1 (6 bases). V was shortened by 1 base and J by 4 bases, with 14 bases between the two germline ends. The CDR3 is 15 amino acids. CDR1 and CDR2 (germline): DFQATT, SNEGSKA (reference sequence). The CDR3 region is CSARGSQGANQPQHF. CDR3 sequence (DNA): TGCAGTGCTAGAGGATCACAGGGTGCAAATCAGCCCCAGCATTTT.

The rearrangement uses TRBV6-2 or TRBV6-3 and TRBJ2-3; TRBD1 is a possible D gene (6 bases). Germline lookup yields CDR1 MNHEY and CDR2 SVGEGT. The CDR3 has 13 residues. V was shortened by 8 bases and J by 5 bases, with 14 bases between the two germline ends. The CDR3 nucleotides read TGTGCCAGCCACAGGGCCAAAGGAGATACGCAGTATTTT. Its protein is CASHRAKGDTQYF.